The 16 T cell receptor beta chains given below trace back to one sample, sequenced in a study of siplizumab effects on memory and regulatory T cells. Here immunoSEQ multiplex PCR was the method, and the copy in TCRdb shows in-frame clones only, minus some. The table shows over 100,000 clones, with just over 90% occurring only once. The sequenced sample consisted of Tregs sorted from blood. These receptors were taken from a human donor in good health.

J is TRBJ1-1 and V is TRBV11-2; no firm D call. V dropped 5 bases and J dropped 3 bases, with 16 bases sitting between them. The CDR3 runs 15 residues. Germline-derived CDR1 and CDR2 are SGHAT and FQNNGV. CDR3: CASSPRIFQDTEAFF. The CDR3 nucleotides read TGTGCCAGCAGCCCGCGGATCTTCCAGGACACTGAAGCTTTCTTT.

This chain links TRBV19 with TRBJ1-5, with D possibly being TRBD1 (5 bases). Germline loops: CDR1 LNHDA, CDR2 SQIVND (reference sequence). Trimming cost V 7 bases and J 6 bases, with 16 bases left between them. The CDR3 is 14 amino acids. The CDR3, as DNA: TGTGCCAGTACCCCTACAGGAACGGGTCAGCCCCAGCATTTT. It codes for CASTPTGTGQPQHF.

The chain links TRBV4-1 to TRBJ1-3; perhaps TRBD1 as D (6 bases). Trimming removed 1 base at V and 4 bases at J, with 17 bases between. CDR1 is MGHRA, CDR2 YSYEKL, per germline. The length of the CDR3 is 17 residues. CDR3 amino acids: CASSQGAWPTGGNTIYF. CDR3 in DNA: TGCGCCAGCAGCCAAGGTGCCTGGCCCACAGGGGGAAACACCATATATTTT.

The CDR3 DNA sequence: TGTGCCAGAAACAGGGGAGACTATGGCTACACCTTC. It codes for CARNRGDYGYTF. This chain uses TRBV2 with TRBJ1-2, with 7 nucleotides matching TRBD1. Germline V lookup: CDR1 SNHLY, CDR2 FYNNEI. After removal of 9 bases from V and 3 bases from J, the junction contained 4 bases not matched to a gene. The CDR3 is made up of 12 amino acids.

J is TRBJ2-7 and V is TRBV7-9, with 8 nucleotides matching TRBD1. V lost 5 bases, J lost 3 bases, and 6 bases stayed unmatched. Germline assignment: CDR1 SEHNR and CDR2 FQNEAQ (reference sequence). The CDR3 loop spans 14 amino acids. CDR3 sequence: CASSVRGRDYEQYF. The CDR3 DNA reads as TGTGCCAGCAGCGTCAGGGGGCGCGACTACGAGCAGTACTTC.

CDR3 DNA sequence: TGTGCCAGCAGCCTAGCCACCTACGAGCAGTACTTC. The encoded protein is CASSLATYEQYF. This chain links TRBV16 with TRBJ2-7; the D is unclear. Germline V gene lookup returns CDR1 KGHSY and CDR2 FQNENV. V gave up 4 bases and J gave up 2 bases, with 6 bases separating them. The CDR3 is made up of 12 amino acids.

This clone was seen a single time. V usage is TRBV5-1 and J usage is TRBJ1-1; a weak D match, TRBD1 (5 bases). Germline V gene sequence: CDR1 SGHRS, CDR2 YFSETQ. The V and J ends lost 4 bases and 7 bases respectively, with 14 bases between them. This CDR3 is built from 13 residues. In nucleotides, the CDR3 is TGCGCCAGCAGCCCCGGGACTATGAGTGAAGCTTTCTTT. As protein: CASSPGTMSEAFF.

The J gene is TRBJ2-1, the V gene TRBV28; unclear D gene. From germline, CDR1 is MDHEN and CDR2 SYDVKM. The V and J ends lost 5 bases and 10 bases respectively, with 9 bases between them. CDR3 length equals 11 residues. CDR3 sequence: CASSTYREQFF. DNA for the CDR3: TGTGCCAGCAGTACCTACCGGGAGCAGTTCTTC.

The chain carries TRBV5-8 and TRBJ2-5; the match to TRBD1 covers 7 bases. CDR3 length: 14 amino acids. V gave up 0 bases and J gave up 3 bases; unmatched junction bases: 2. Germline-derived CDR1 and CDR2 are SGHTS and YDEGEE. The CDR3 here is CASSLGQGKETQYF. The CDR3 DNA reads as TGTGCCAGCAGCTTGGGACAGGGCAAAGAGACCCAGTACTTC.

The chain links TRBV7-2 to TRBJ2-7; TRBD1 aligns across 8 bases. Germline values: CDR1 SGHTA, CDR2 FQGNSA. V gave up 5 bases and J gave up 0 bases; unmatched junction bases: 9. This CDR3 is 16 amino acids long. CDR3 sequence reads: CASSPTNRGASYEQYF. CDR3 sequence (DNA): TGTGCCAGCAGCCCAACAAACAGGGGGGCCTCCTACGAGCAGTACTTC.

This clone is deemed medium-sized. The chain joins TRBV19 to TRBJ2-7; D is unresolved. Trimming stripped 4 bases from V and 2 bases from J, with 12 bases between. The CDR3 extends over 14 amino acids. Germline V lookup: CDR1 LNHDA, CDR2 SQIVND (reference sequence). The CDR3, as DNA: TGTGCCAGTAGTACCGTTAACGCCCCCTACGAGCAGTACTTC. Translated, it gives CASSTVNAPYEQYF. Full variable domain (outside the CDR3, taken from reference TRBV19 and TRBJ2-7): DGGITQSPKYLFRKEGQNVTLSCEQNLNHDAMYWYRQDPGQGLRLIYYSQIVNDFQKGDIAEGYSVSREKKESFPLTVTSAQKNPTAFYLCASSTVNAPYEQYFGPGTRLTVT.

The rearrangement joins TRBV7-2 to TRBJ2-5; 7 bases are a match to TRBD1. This CDR3 has 16 residues. V was clipped by 2 bases and J by 2 bases; unmatched bases: 8. Germline loops: CDR1 SGHTA, CDR2 FQGNSA. The CDR3 reads CASSLPGQSLQETQYF. In DNA form, the CDR3 reads TGTGCCAGCAGCTTACCGGGACAGTCACTGCAAGAGACCCAGTACTTC. Complete variable domain (other parts from reference TRBV7-2 and TRBJ2-5): GAGVSQSPSNKVTEKGKDVELRCDPISGHTALYWYRQSLGQGLEFLIYFQGNSAPDKSGLPSDRFSAERTGGSVSTLTIQRTQQEDSAVYLCASSLPGQSLQETQYFGPGTRLLVL.

The chain couples TRBV5-1 to TRBJ2-5; no reliable D call. Trimming stripped 0 bases from V and 4 bases from J, with 1 base between. The CDR3 length is 11 residues. The V gene's germline CDR1 is SGHRS and CDR2 YFSETQ. CDR3 amino acids: CASSLAETQYF. In nucleotides, the CDR3 is TGCGCCAGCAGCTTGGCAGAGACCCAGTACTTC.

In DNA form, the CDR3 reads TGTGCCAGCAGCCTGACAGGGGTGTCCTACGAGCAGTACTTC. It specifies CASSLTGVSYEQYF. The gene calls are TRBV5-4 and TRBJ2-7, with TRBD1 identical over 8 bases. This CDR3 spans 14 amino acids. The germline V gene encodes CDR1 SGHNT and CDR2 YYREEE (reference sequence). Trimming removed 4 bases from V and 1 base from J; junction bases left unmatched: 4. The variable domain in full, with the rest retrieved from reference TRBV5-4 and TRBJ2-7, is ETGVTQSPTHLIKTRGQQVTLRCSSQSGHNTVSWYQQALGQGPQFIFQYYREEENGRGNFPPRFSGLQFPNYSSELNVNALELDDSALYLCASSLTGVSYEQYFGPGTRLTVT.

This chain connects TRBV5-1 to TRBJ2-5, with 11 bases aligning to TRBD2. The V segment lost 6 bases and the J segment 5 bases; nucleotides outside the gene matches: 3. The CDR3 totals 13 residues. Per germline, CDR1 SGHRS and CDR2 YFSETQ. The CDR3 loop is CASNLAGGETQYF. In DNA, the CDR3 is TGCGCCAGCAACCTAGCGGGAGGTGAGACCCAGTACTTC.

This clone occurred once. J is TRBJ1-3 and V is TRBV4-1; TRBD1 matches at 8 bases. CDR3 size: 16 residues. The ends lost 0 bases at V and 4 bases at J; junction bases unmatched: 5. Germline V lookup: CDR1 MGHRA, CDR2 YSYEKL. Written as DNA, the CDR3 is TGCGCCAGCAGCCAAGAGACAGGGGTTTCAGGAAACACCATATATTTT. This codes for CASSQETGVSGNTIYF.